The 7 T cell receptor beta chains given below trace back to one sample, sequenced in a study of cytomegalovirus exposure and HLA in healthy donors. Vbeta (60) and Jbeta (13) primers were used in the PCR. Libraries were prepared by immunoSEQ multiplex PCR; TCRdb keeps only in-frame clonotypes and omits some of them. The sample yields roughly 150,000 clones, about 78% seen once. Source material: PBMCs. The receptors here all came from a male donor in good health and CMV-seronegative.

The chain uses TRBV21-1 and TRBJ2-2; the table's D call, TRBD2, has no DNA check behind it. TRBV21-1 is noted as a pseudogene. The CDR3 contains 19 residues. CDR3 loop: CASSKVVGRKKADTGELFF. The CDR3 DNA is TGTGCCAGCAGCAAAGTGGTCGGGAGAAAGAAGGCGGACACCGGGGAGCTGTTTTTT.

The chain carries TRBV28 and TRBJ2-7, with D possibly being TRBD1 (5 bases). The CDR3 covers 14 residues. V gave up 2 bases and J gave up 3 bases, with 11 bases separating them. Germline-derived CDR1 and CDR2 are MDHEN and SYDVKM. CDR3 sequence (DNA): TGTGCCAGCAGTTTAGGGCAGGGAATCTACGAGCAGTACTTC. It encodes CASSLGQGIYEQYF.

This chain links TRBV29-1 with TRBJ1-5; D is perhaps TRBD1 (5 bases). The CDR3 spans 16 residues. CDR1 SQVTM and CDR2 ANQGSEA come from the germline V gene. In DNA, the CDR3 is TGCGCCTACAGGCAGGGTGACCGTTATAGCAATCAGCCCCAGCATTTT. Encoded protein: CAYRQGDRYSNQPQHF.

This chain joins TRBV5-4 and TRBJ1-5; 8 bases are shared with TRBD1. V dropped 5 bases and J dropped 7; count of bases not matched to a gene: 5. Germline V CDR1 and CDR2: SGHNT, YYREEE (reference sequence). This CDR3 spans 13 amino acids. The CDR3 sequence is CASSTGGAQPQHF. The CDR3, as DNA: TGTGCCAGCAGTACAGGGGGAGCGCAGCCCCAGCATTTT.

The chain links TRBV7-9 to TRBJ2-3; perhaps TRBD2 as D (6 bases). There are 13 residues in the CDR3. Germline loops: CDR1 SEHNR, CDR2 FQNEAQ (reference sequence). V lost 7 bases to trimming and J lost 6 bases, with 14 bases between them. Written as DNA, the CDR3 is TGTGCCAGCAACCCGGCTGGGGGGGATACGCAGTATTTT. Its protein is CASNPAGGDTQYF.

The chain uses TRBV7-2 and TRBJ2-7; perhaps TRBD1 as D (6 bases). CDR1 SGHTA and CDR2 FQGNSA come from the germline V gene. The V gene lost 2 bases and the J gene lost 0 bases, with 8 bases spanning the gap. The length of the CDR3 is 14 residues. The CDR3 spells CASSLQGSSYEQYF. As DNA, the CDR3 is TGTGCCAGCAGCTTACAGGGGAGCTCCTACGAGCAGTACTTC.

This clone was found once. The DNA of the CDR3 is TGTGCCAGCAGCGTACTAGCGGGCCCCTACGAGCAGTACTTC. Translating it yields CASSVLAGPYEQYF. The genes are TRBV7-2 and TRBJ2-7; 9 bases are a match to TRBD2. V was pared by 5 bases and J by 2 bases, with 4 bases of the junction left unmatched. Germline lookup yields CDR1 SGHTA and CDR2 FQGNSA. CDR3 length: 14 amino acids. The full variable domain, in which reference TRBV7-2 and TRBJ2-7 provide the parts outside the CDR3, is GAGVSQSPSNKVTEKGKDVELRCDPISGHTALYWYRQSLGQGLEFLIYFQGNSAPDKSGLPSDRFSAERTGGSVSTLTIQRTQQEDSAVYLCASSVLAGPYEQYFGPGTRLTVT.